Listed below are T cell receptor beta chains from one sample, sequenced in a study of blood T cell repertoires in COVID-19. Repertoires were generated with immunoSEQ multiplex PCR, while TCRdb's copy carries only in-frame clones and drops some. This sample has hundreds of thousands of clones, with approximately 88% found just once. Sequencing was done on a sample of peripheral blood. The receptor set was obtained from a woman between 50 and 59 years old with COVID-19, enrolled during active disease. Both conserved end residues are part of each CDR3. Rows give clone size only sometimes, using once, few, many, or a class for an expanded clone.

v_gene	len	abundance	j_gene	CDR3aa
TRBV14	15	.	TRBJ1-1	CASSPRSRANTEAFF
TRBV20-1	11	.	TRBJ1-2	CSAEPSRGYTF
TRBV30	12	.	TRBJ1-2	CAWSGGSYGYTF
TRBV12-3/TRBV12-4	13	.	TRBJ2-1	CASSGGALREQFF
TRBV6-5	13	.	TRBJ1-5	CASSSLSNQPQHF
TRBV13	12	few	TRBJ1-1	CASSIRQGEAFF
TRBV18	22	.	TRBJ1-1	CASSPQVGGYRDTALGNTEAFF
TRBV5-8	15	.	TRBJ2-3	CASSSSGGALDTQYF
TRBV5-1	15	once	TRBJ2-5	CASSLYGTGGETQYF
TRBV24-1	18	.	TRBJ2-3	CATSDPEGGLAGRDTQYF
TRBV6-2/TRBV6-3	13	once	TRBJ1-1	CASSYRANTEAFF
TRBV15	16	once	TRBJ2-7	CATSRIAGTGNDEQYF
TRBV7-9	14	.	TRBJ1-1	CASTVQGRNTEAFF
TRBV10-2	11	few	TRBJ1-2	CASSDSYGYTF
TRBV3-1/TRBV3-2	14	few	TRBJ2-7	CASSPTSGVYEQYF
TRBV24-1	14	.	TRBJ1-5	CATSSTTSLGPQHF
TRBV6-1	14	once	TRBJ1-1	CASSDGDPNTEAFF
TRBV5-6	15	.	TRBJ1-4	CASTLTGQANEKLFF
TRBV7-2	16	.	TRBJ1-1	CASSFLTQGPKTEAFF
TRBV7-9	18	.	TRBJ2-6	CASSSRGLESSGANVLTF
TRBV28	16	.	TRBJ2-7	CASSLGGAGLPYEQYF
TRBV7-9	14	.	TRBJ1-5	CASGRQGFNQPQHF
TRBV9	14	.	TRBJ2-4	CASSPQIAKNIQYF
TRBV9	14	.	TRBJ1-2	CASSARTGDRGYTF
TRBV7-2	15	.	TRBJ1-4	CASSLVAGLNEKLFF
TRBV2	14	few	TRBJ2-7	CASSISGDSYEQYF
TRBV6-5	13	.	TRBJ2-3	CASSREAEREGYF
TRBV29-1	16	.	TRBJ2-7	CSVGDEGSGDLYEQYF
TRBV2	16	once	TRBJ1-2	CASSEALGGVPYGYTF
TRBV7-9	15	.	TRBJ2-7	CASSLLGGITDEQYF
TRBV6-5	12	once	TRBJ1-1	CASSPQGDEAFF
TRBV7-2	15	.	TRBJ1-3	CASSLRAGSGNTIYF
TRBV7-2	16	few	TRBJ2-1	CASSSRGQRGGGEQFF
TRBV18	15	.	TRBJ1-3	CASSPGSGSGNTIYF
TRBV5-1	11	.	TRBJ1-1	CASREDTEAFF
TRBV13	18	.	TRBJ1-1	CASTSRYTGMSGSTEAFF
TRBV5-4	13	.	TRBJ1-1	CASSGQLNTEAFF
TRBV5-1	13	.	TRBJ2-1	CASSGDKNNEQFF
TRBV19	14	.	TRBJ2-7	CASSIEGRYYEQYF
TRBV9	15	.	TRBJ2-2	CASSVGGGAYGELFF
TRBV5-4	13	.	TRBJ1-1	CASSSGGDTEAFF